These T cell receptor beta chains were read from a single sample in a study of breast tumors, draining lymph nodes, adjacent tissues. TCRdb reprocessed the multiplex PCR reads via MiXCR and lists one record per CDR3 protein. The data show roughly 130,000 distinct CDR3 sequences, over 25% seen once. Sequenced: axillary lymph node tissue. All receptors come from a female donor with breast cancer. Some clones in this sample may be carry-over from other donors' samples. Each CDR3 is given with its conserved first and last residue. The D gene is left open where the match is weak. The size field is filled for only some rows; it gives once, few, many or a size class.

clone size: NA
D gene: NA
V gene: TRBV20-1
J gene: TRBJ2-5
CDR3 protein: CSASHSGGYYF
CDR3 DNA: TGCAGTGCTAGTCACTCAGGGGGGTATTACTTC

clone size: many
D gene: NA
V gene: TRBV20-1
J gene: TRBJ2-3
CDR3 protein: CSARVPDNTDTQYF
CDR3 DNA: TGCAGTGCTAGAGTTCCTGATAACACAGATACGCAGTATTTT

clone size: NA
D gene: NA
V gene: TRBV11-2
J gene: TRBJ1-1
CDR3 protein: CASSFLDTEAFF
CDR3 DNA: TGTGCCAGCAGCTTTTTGGACACTGAAGCTTTCTTT

clone size: NA
D gene: NA
V gene: TRBV12-3/TRBV12-4
J gene: TRBJ1-3
CDR3 protein: CASSPYKIEGNYGYTIYF
CDR3 DNA: TGTGCCAGCAGCCCATATAAAATTGAGGGGAACTATGGCTACACCATATATTTT

clone size: once
D gene: TRBD2
V gene: TRBV10-3
J gene: TRBJ2-4
CDR3 protein: CARGTGTSGALAKNIQYF
CDR3 DNA: TGTGCTAGAGGAACCGGGACTAGCGGGGCGCTAGCCAAAAACATTCAGTACTTC

clone size: many
D gene: NA
V gene: TRBV7-8
J gene: TRBJ1-5
CDR3 protein: CASSFQYSNQPQHF
CDR3 DNA: TGTGCCAGCAGCTTTCAGTATAGCAATCAGCCCCAGCATTTT

clone size: many
D gene: TRBD1
V gene: TRBV5-6
J gene: TRBJ2-5
CDR3 protein: CASSRDRGETQYF
CDR3 DNA: TGTGCCAGCAGCCGGGACAGGGGGGAGACCCAGTACTTC

clone size: NA
D gene: TRBD1
V gene: TRBV7-6
J gene: TRBJ1-6
CDR3 protein: CASSSGGHNSPLRF
CDR3 DNA: TGTGCCAGCAGCTCAGGGGGTCATAATTCACCCCTCCGCTTT

clone size: many
D gene: NA
V gene: TRBV18
J gene: TRBJ1-2
CDR3 protein: CASSATDNYGYTF
CDR3 DNA: TGTGCCAGCTCAGCGACAGACAACTATGGCTACACCTTC

clone size: NA
D gene: NA
V gene: TRBV2
J gene: TRBJ1-3
CDR3 protein: CAKRNSGNTIYF
CDR3 DNA: TGTGCCAAAAGGAACTCTGGAAACACCATATATTTT

clone size: many
D gene: NA
V gene: TRBV7-2
J gene: TRBJ1-4
CDR3 protein: CASSDRRRDLKLFF
CDR3 DNA: TGTGCCAGCAGCGATAGGCGGCGGGATCTAAAACTGTTTTTT

clone size: few
D gene: NA
V gene: TRBV6-4
J gene: TRBJ1-5
CDR3 protein: CASSHSPFRQPQHF
CDR3 DNA: TGTGCCAGCAGTCACTCTCCCTTCCGGCAGCCCCAGCATTTT

clone size: many
D gene: TRBD1
V gene: TRBV3-1
J gene: TRBJ1-6
CDR3 protein: CASSQGDRGSPLHF
CDR3 DNA: TGTGCCAGCAGCCAAGGGGACAGGGGTTCACCCCTCCACTTT

clone size: NA
D gene: NA
V gene: TRBV20-1
J gene: TRBJ2-7
CDR3 protein: CSAREAGTYEQYF
CDR3 DNA: TGCAGTGCTAGAGAAGCTGGAACCTACGAGCAGTACTTC

clone size: many
D gene: TRBD1
V gene: TRBV7-2
J gene: TRBJ2-3
CDR3 protein: CASSRNRGADTQYF
CDR3 DNA: TGTGCCAGCAGCCGAAACAGGGGTGCAGATACGCAGTATTTT

clone size: many
D gene: NA
V gene: TRBV10-3
J gene: TRBJ2-2
CDR3 protein: CASTYRDDTGELFF
CDR3 DNA: TGTGCCTCAACTTACAGGGATGACACCGGGGAGCTGTTTTTT

clone size: NA
D gene: TRBD1
V gene: TRBV2
J gene: TRBJ1-6
CDR3 protein: CASSVLGTGYNSPLHF
CDR3 DNA: TGTGCCAGCAGTGTCCTTGGGACAGGCTATAATTCACCCCTCCACTTT

clone size: many
D gene: NA
V gene: TRBV5-8
J gene: TRBJ2-5
CDR3 protein: CASSLDIEETQYF
CDR3 DNA: TGTGCCAGCAGCCTGGACATTGAAGAGACCCAGTACTTC

clone size: NA
D gene: TRBD1
V gene: TRBV5-4
J gene: TRBJ1-2
CDR3 protein: CASSLDRAYGYTF
CDR3 DNA: TGTGCCAGCAGCCTAGACAGGGCCTATGGCTACACCTTC

clone size: many
D gene: NA
V gene: TRBV28
J gene: TRBJ1-4
CDR3 protein: CASSRAIEKLFF
CDR3 DNA: TGTGCCAGCAGCCGGGCCATTGAAAAACTGTTTTTT

clone size: many
D gene: TRBD1
V gene: TRBV3-1
J gene: TRBJ1-6
CDR3 protein: CASSPGQGEGSPLHF
CDR3 DNA: TGTGCCAGCAGCCCCGGACAGGGAGAAGGTTCACCCCTCCACTTT

clone size: NA
D gene: NA
V gene: TRBV3-1
J gene: TRBJ2-5
CDR3 protein: CASSQMPQYF
CDR3 DNA: TGTGCCAGCAGCCAAATGCCCCAGTACTTC

clone size: many
D gene: NA
V gene: TRBV19
J gene: TRBJ1-2
CDR3 protein: CASSITTPSLYTF
CDR3 DNA: TGTGCCAGTAGTATCACGACACCCAGCCTATACACCTTC

clone size: NA
D gene: TRBD1
V gene: TRBV19
J gene: TRBJ2-4
CDR3 protein: CASSPLGTGKNIQYF
CDR3 DNA: TGTGCCAGTAGTCCCCTGGGGACAGGGAAAAACATTCAGTACTTC

clone size: many
D gene: NA
V gene: TRBV5-1
J gene: TRBJ2-5
CDR3 protein: CASRANTGYHETQYF
CDR3 DNA: TGCGCCAGCAGAGCGAATACAGGTTACCACGAGACCCAGTACTTC

clone size: NA
D gene: NA
V gene: TRBV6-5
J gene: TRBJ1-5
CDR3 protein: CASSPTRSQPQHF
CDR3 DNA: TGTGCCAGCAGTCCGACGCGGTCTCAGCCCCAGCATTTT

clone size: many
D gene: NA
V gene: TRBV15
J gene: TRBJ1-6
CDR3 protein: CATGAENSPLHF
CDR3 DNA: TGTGCCACTGGGGCAGAAAATTCACCCCTCCACTTT

clone size: NA
D gene: NA
V gene: TRBV12-3/TRBV12-4
J gene: TRBJ1-1
CDR3 protein: CASSFYRLENTEAFF
CDR3 DNA: TGTGCCAGCAGTTTTTACAGGCTAGAGAACACTGAAGCTTTCTTT

clone size: NA
D gene: TRBD2
V gene: TRBV9
J gene: TRBJ2-3
CDR3 protein: CASSHDTSGGTTSTDTQYF
CDR3 DNA: TGTGCCAGCAGCCACGACACTAGCGGGGGAACGACTAGCACAGATACGCAGTATTTT

clone size: many
D gene: NA
V gene: TRBV27
J gene: TRBJ2-7
CDR3 protein: CASSLSRDTEQYF
CDR3 DNA: TGTGCCAGCAGTTTATCGCGGGATACCGAGCAGTACTTC

clone size: many
D gene: NA
V gene: TRBV10-3
J gene: TRBJ1-4
CDR3 protein: CAISEGATNEKLFF
CDR3 DNA: TGTGCCATCAGTGAAGGTGCAACTAATGAAAAACTGTTTTTT

clone size: NA
D gene: NA
V gene: TRBV6-5
J gene: TRBJ2-1
CDR3 protein: CASSPVVGQFF
CDR3 DNA: TGTGCCAGCAGTCCCGTTGTCGGGCAGTTCTTC

clone size: once
D gene: TRBD2
V gene: TRBV7-3
J gene: TRBJ2-4
CDR3 protein: CASSLTTSGVRVGVRNIQYF
CDR3 DNA: TGTGCCAGCAGCTTAACGACTAGCGGGGTCAGGGTCGGCGTGAGAAACATTCAGTACTTC

clone size: NA
D gene: TRBD2
V gene: TRBV2
J gene: TRBJ2-6
CDR3 protein: CASRRTSGGPGANVLTF
CDR3 DNA: TGTGCCAGCAGGAGGACTAGCGGGGGGCCAGGGGCCAACGTCCTGACTTTC

clone size: many
D gene: NA
V gene: TRBV7-3
J gene: TRBJ1-6
CDR3 protein: CASATLGGSPLHF
CDR3 DNA: TGTGCCAGTGCAACTCTGGGGGGTTCACCCCTCCACTTT

clone size: few
D gene: NA
V gene: TRBV5-1
J gene: TRBJ1-1
CDR3 protein: CASRPDTTTEAFF
CDR3 DNA: TGCGCCAGCAGGCCCGACACGACCACTGAAGCTTTCTTT

clone size: many
D gene: TRBD1
V gene: TRBV13
J gene: TRBJ2-2
CDR3 protein: CASSLGTGETGELFF
CDR3 DNA: TGTGCCAGCAGCCTGGGGACAGGGGAGACCGGGGAGCTGTTTTTT

clone size: many
D gene: NA
V gene: TRBV13
J gene: TRBJ2-2
CDR3 protein: CASSLVRTGELFF
CDR3 DNA: TGTGCCAGCAGCTTAGTTCGGACCGGGGAGCTGTTTTTT

clone size: many
D gene: TRBD2
V gene: TRBV5-6
J gene: TRBJ2-1
CDR3 protein: CASSFSGGAKNEQFF
CDR3 DNA: TGTGCCAGCAGCTTCAGCGGGGGGGCAAAAAATGAGCAGTTCTTC

clone size: NA
D gene: NA
V gene: TRBV30
J gene: TRBJ2-1
CDR3 protein: CAWSGRGAGDNEQFF
CDR3 DNA: TGTGCCTGGAGTGGACGGGGGGCGGGGGACAATGAGCAGTTCTTC

clone size: NA
D gene: TRBD1
V gene: TRBV5-1
J gene: TRBJ1-2
CDR3 protein: CASSPRGTGGPSGYTF
CDR3 DNA: TGTGCCAGCAGCCCAAGAGGGACAGGGGGCCCTAGTGGCTACACCTTC

clone size: many
D gene: NA
V gene: TRBV5-1
J gene: TRBJ2-7
CDR3 protein: CASSLGRQRTYEQYF
CDR3 DNA: TGCGCCAGCAGCTTGGGGCGACAGAGAACCTACGAGCAGTACTTC

clone size: NA
D gene: NA
V gene: TRBV5-1
J gene: TRBJ1-1
CDR3 protein: CASSPRGGLMNTEAFF
CDR3 DNA: TGCGCCAGCAGCCCCCGCGGGGGTCTAATGAACACTGAAGCTTTCTTT

clone size: NA
D gene: NA
V gene: TRBV20-1
J gene: TRBJ2-7
CDR3 protein: CSAIRDPEQSF
CDR3 DNA: TGCAGTGCTATTAGGGATCCCGAGCAGTCCTTC

clone size: many
D gene: TRBD2
V gene: TRBV4-2
J gene: TRBJ2-2
CDR3 protein: CASSQGSGGADTGELFF
CDR3 DNA: TGTGCCAGCAGCCAGGGTAGCGGGGGGGCCGACACCGGGGAGCTGTTTTTT

clone size: once
D gene: NA
V gene: TRBV4-3
J gene: TRBJ2-6
CDR3 protein: CASSQAPGANVLTF
CDR3 DNA: TGCGCCAGCAGCCAAGCTCCAGGGGCCAACGTCCTGACTTTC

clone size: large
D gene: TRBD1
V gene: TRBV24-1
J gene: TRBJ1-5
CDR3 protein: CATRTGQGNSNQPQHF
CDR3 DNA: TGTGCCACCAGGACCGGACAGGGAAATAGCAATCAGCCCCAGCATTTT

clone size: many
D gene: NA
V gene: TRBV3-1
J gene: TRBJ1-6
CDR3 protein: CASSPTFAGNSPLHF
CDR3 DNA: TGTGCCAGCAGCCCCACCTTTGCAGGTAATTCACCCCTCCACTTT

clone size: many
D gene: NA
V gene: TRBV4-1
J gene: TRBJ2-1
CDR3 protein: CASSRGYYNEQFF
CDR3 DNA: TGCGCCAGCAGCAGGGGGTACTACAATGAGCAGTTCTTC

clone size: many
D gene: NA
V gene: TRBV5-1
J gene: TRBJ2-1
CDR3 protein: CASSLVSMEQFF
CDR3 DNA: TGCGCCAGCAGCTTGGTATCGATGGAGCAGTTCTTC

clone size: many
D gene: TRBD2
V gene: TRBV11-2
J gene: TRBJ2-2
CDR3 protein: CASSLVAGGPPTGELFF
CDR3 DNA: TGTGCCAGCAGCTTAGTAGCGGGGGGGCCACCCACCGGGGAGCTGTTTTTT